The entry that follows covers one T cell receptor beta chain sequence. The antigen is unknown. Germline CDR1 reads SGHTA; CDR2 reads FQGTGA. The CDR3 is made up of 14 amino acids. V gave up 0 bases and J gave up 8 bases; unmatched junction bases: 4. Libraries were prepared by immunoSEQ multiplex PCR; TCRdb keeps only in-frame clonotypes and omits some of them. The repertoire includes just under 80,000 clones, around 82% of them detected once, and 8.5% to 10% sits in the top ten. The data belong to a study of T cells in localized non-small cell lung cancer. Study-wide results and limits: Multi-region tumor sequencing was not done, so intratumor heterogeneity could not be excluded. Peak T cell clonality was found in uninvolved adjacent lung, exceeding tumor. Appearing in adjacent lung were a median approximately 60 of the top 100 tumor clones. Increased T cell density in blood showed an association with longer overall survival.

This receptor was identified in a female donor over 55 with stage I lung adenocarcinoma. This chain links TRBV7-3 with TRBJ1-1; TRBD1 agrees at 9 bases. The sequencing used peripheral blood, collected before any cancer treatment. The DNA for the CDR3 is TGTGCCAGCAGCTTAACCGCAGACAGGGGGGAAGCTTTCTTT. It translates to CASSLTADRGEAFF.